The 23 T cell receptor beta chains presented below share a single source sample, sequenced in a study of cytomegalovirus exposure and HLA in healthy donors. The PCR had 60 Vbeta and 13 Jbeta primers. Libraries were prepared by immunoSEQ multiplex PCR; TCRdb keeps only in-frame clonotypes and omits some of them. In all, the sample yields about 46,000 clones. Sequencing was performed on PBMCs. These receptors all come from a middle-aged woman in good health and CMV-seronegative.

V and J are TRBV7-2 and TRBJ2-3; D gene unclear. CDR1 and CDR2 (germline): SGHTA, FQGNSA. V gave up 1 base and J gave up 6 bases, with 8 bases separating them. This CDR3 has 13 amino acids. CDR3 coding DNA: TGTGCCAGCAGCTTAGGGCCCCCGGATACGCAGTATTTT. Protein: CASSLGPPDTQYF. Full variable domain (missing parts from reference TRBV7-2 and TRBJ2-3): GAGVSQSPSNKVTEKGKDVELRCDPISGHTALYWYRQSLGQGLEFLIYFQGNSAPDKSGLPSDRFSAERTGGSVSTLTIQRTQQEDSAVYLCASSLGPPDTQYFGPGTRLTVL.

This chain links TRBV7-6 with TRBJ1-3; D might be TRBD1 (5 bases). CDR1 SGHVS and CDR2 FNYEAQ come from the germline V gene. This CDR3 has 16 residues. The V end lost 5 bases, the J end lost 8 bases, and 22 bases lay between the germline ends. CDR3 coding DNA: TGTGCCAGCAGCACGCGGGGCAGAATGATAGGAGACACCATATATTTT. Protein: CASSTRGRMIGDTIYF.

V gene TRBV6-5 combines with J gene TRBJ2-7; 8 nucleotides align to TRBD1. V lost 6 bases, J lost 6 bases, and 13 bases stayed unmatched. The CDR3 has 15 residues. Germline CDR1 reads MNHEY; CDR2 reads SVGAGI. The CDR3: CASSHTDRVPAEQYF. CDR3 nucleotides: TGTGCCAGCAGCCATACGGACAGGGTACCTGCCGAGCAGTACTTC.

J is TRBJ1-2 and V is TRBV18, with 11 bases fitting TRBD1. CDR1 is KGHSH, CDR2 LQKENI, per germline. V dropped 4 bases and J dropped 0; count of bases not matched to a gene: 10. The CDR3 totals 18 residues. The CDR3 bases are TGTGCCAGCTCACGTGCCGGGACAGGGGGTGCAGCTAACTATGGCTACACCTTC. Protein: CASSRAGTGGAANYGYTF.

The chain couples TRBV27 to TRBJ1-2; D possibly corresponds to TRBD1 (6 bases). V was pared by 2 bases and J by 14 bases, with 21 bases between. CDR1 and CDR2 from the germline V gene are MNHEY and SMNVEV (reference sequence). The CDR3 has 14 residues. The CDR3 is CASSLILGAPLVTF. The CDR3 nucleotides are TGTGCCAGCAGTTTAATTTTGGGGGCGCCCCTTGTAACCTTC.

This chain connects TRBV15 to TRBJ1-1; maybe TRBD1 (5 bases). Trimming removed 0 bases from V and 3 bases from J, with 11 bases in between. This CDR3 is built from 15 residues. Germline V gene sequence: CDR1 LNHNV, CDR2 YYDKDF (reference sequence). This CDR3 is CATSRDQQGDTEAFF. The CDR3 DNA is TGTGCCACCAGCAGAGATCAGCAGGGCGACACTGAAGCTTTCTTT.

The CDR3 DNA reads as TGTGCCAGCAGCCCAGAGACATTCGGTCCAAAGACCCAGTACTTC. Translating it yields CASSPETFGPKTQYF. This rearrangement joins TRBV7-2 to TRBJ2-5; D ambiguous. From germline, CDR1 is SGHTA and CDR2 FQGNSA. Trimming left V 5 bases short and J 6 bases short, with 19 bases between. The CDR3 is 15 residues long.

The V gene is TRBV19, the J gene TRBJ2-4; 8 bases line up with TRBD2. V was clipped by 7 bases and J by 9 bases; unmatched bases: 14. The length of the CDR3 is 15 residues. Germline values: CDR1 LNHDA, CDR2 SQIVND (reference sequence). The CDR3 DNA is TGTGCCAGTAAGGCGGGAGGACCCACGGGGGGCATTCAGTACTTC. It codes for CASKAGGPTGGIQYF.

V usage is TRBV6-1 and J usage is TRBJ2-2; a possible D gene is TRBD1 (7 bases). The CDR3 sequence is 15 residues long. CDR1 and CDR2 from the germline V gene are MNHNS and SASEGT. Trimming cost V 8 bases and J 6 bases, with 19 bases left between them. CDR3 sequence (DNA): TGTGCCAGCTCCCCCCAGGGGGGTAACGCCGGGGAGCTGTTTTTT. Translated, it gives CASSPQGGNAGELFF.

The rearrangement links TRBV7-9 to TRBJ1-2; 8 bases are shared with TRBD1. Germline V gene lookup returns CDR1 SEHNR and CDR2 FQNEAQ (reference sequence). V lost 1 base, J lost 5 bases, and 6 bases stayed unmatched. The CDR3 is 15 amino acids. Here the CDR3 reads CASSLGQGAEYGYTF. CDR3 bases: TGTGCCAGCAGCTTAGGTCAGGGGGCCGAATATGGCTACACCTTC. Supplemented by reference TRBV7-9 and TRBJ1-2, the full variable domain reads DTGVSQNPRHKITKRGQNVTFRCDPISEHNRLYWYRQTLGQGPEFLTYFQNEAQLEKSRLLSDRFSAERPKGSFSTLEIQRTEQGDSAMYLCASSLGQGAEYGYTFGSGTRLTVV.

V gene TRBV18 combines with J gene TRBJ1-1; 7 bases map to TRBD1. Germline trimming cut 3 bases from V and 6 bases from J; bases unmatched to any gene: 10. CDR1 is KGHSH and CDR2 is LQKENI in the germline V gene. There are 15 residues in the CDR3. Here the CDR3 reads CASSPIKQGRAEAFF. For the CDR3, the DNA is TGTGCCAGCTCACCCATAAAACAGGGGCGGGCTGAAGCTTTCTTT.

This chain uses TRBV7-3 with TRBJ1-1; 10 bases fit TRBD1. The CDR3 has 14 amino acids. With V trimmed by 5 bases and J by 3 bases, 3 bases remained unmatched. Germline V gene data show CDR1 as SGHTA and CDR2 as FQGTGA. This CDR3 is CASSLTGGDTEAFF. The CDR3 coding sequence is TGTGCCAGCAGCCTGACAGGGGGCGACACTGAAGCTTTCTTT.

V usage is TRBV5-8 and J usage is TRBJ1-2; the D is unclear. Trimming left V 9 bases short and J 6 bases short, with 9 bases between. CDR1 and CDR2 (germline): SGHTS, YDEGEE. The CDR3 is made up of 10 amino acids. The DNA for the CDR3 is TGTGCCATCGGCGGGAATGGCTACACCTTC. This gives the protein CAIGGNGYTF.

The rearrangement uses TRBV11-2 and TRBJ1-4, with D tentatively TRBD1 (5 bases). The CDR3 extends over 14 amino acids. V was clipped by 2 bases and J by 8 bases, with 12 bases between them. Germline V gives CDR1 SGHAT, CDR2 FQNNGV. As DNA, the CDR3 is TGTGCCAGCAGCTTACGCGGGACGGAAGAAAAACTGTTTTTT. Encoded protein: CASSLRGTEEKLFF. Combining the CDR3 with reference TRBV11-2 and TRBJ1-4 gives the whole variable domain EAGVAQSPRYKIIEKRQSVAFWCNPISGHATLYWYQQILGQGPKLLIQFQNNGVVDDSQLPKDRFSAERLKGVDSTLKIQPAKLEDSAVYLCASSLRGTEEKLFFGSGTQLSVL.

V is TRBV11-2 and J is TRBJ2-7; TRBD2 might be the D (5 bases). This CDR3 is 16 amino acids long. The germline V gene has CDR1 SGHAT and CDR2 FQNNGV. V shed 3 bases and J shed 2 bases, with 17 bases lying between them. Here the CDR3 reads CASSFNYRTEPYEQYF. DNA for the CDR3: TGTGCCAGCAGCTTTAATTACCGGACTGAACCCTACGAGCAGTACTTC. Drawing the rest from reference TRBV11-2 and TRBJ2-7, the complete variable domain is EAGVAQSPRYKIIEKRQSVAFWCNPISGHATLYWYQQILGQGPKLLIQFQNNGVVDDSQLPKDRFSAERLKGVDSTLKIQPAKLEDSAVYLCASSFNYRTEPYEQYFGPGTRLTVT.

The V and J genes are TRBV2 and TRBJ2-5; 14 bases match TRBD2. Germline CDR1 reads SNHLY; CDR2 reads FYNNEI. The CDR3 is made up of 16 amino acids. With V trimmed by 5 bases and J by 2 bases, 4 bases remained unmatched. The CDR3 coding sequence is TGTGCCAGCAGTCACGGGACTAGCGGGAGACAAGAGACCCAGTACTTC. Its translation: CASSHGTSGRQETQYF.

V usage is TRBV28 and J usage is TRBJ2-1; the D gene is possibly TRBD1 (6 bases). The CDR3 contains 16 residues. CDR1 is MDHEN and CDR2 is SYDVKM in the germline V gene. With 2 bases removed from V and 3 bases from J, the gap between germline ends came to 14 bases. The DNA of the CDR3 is TGTGCCAGCAGTTTAGAACAGGGAGTAATCTACAATGAGCAGTTCTTC. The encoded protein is CASSLEQGVIYNEQFF. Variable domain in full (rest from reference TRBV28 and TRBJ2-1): DVKVTQSSRYLVKRTGEKVFLECVQDMDHENMFWYRQDPGLGLRLIYFSYDVKMKEKGDIPEGYSVSREKKERFSLILESASTNQTSMYLCASSLEQGVIYNEQFFGPGTRLTVL.

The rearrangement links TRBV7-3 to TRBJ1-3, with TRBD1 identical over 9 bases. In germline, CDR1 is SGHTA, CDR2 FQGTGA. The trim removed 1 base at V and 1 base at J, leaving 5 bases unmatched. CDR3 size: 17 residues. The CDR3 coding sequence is TGTGCCAGCAGCTTAAGCGGGACAGGGAGGTCTGGAAACACCATATATTTT. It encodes CASSLSGTGRSGNTIYF.

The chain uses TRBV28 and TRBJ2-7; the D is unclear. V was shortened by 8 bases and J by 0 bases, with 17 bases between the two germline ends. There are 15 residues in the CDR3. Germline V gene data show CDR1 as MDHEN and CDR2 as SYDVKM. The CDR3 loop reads CASCEVAAFSYEQYF. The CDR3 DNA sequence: TGTGCCAGCTGTGAAGTTGCGGCCTTCTCCTACGAGCAGTACTTC.

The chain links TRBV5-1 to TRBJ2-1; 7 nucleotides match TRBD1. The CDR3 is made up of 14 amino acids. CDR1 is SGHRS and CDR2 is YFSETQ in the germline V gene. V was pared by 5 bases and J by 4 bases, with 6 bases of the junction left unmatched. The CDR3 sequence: CASRETGSYNEQFF. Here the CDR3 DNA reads TGCGCCAGCAGGGAGACAGGGAGTTACAATGAGCAGTTCTTC.

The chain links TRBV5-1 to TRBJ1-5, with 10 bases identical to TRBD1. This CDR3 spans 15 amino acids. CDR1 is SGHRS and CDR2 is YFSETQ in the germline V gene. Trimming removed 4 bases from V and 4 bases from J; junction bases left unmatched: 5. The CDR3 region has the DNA TGCGCCAGCAGCCAGGGGGGACAGGGGAATCAGCCCCAGCATTTT. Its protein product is CASSQGGQGNQPQHF.

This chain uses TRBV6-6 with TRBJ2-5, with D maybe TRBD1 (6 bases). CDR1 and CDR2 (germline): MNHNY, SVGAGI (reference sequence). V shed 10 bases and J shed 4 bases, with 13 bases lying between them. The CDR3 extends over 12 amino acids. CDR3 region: CATKQGGETQYF. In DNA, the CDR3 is TGTGCCACTAAACAGGGTGGAGAGACCCAGTACTTC.

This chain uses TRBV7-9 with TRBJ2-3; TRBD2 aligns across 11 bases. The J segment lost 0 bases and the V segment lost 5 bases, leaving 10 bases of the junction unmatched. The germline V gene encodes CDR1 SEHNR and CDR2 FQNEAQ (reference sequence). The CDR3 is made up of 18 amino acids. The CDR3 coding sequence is TGTGCCAGCAGCCCAGAGGGACTAGCGGTTCTTAGCACAGATACGCAGTATTTT. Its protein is CASSPEGLAVLSTDTQYF.